The clone carrying this TCR beta chain appeared many times. The antigen is not known. TCRdb passed the 5' RACE reads through MiXCR, listing each CDR3 protein once. The sample lists around 430,000 distinct CDR3 sequences; 15% to 20% were seen once. The CDR3 runs 13 residues. Trimming shortened V by 7 bases and J by 3 bases, and 10 bases separated the two germline ends. This sample was taken from a study of CD8 T cells in ankylosing spondylitis. Study-wide points: A TCR beta motif made of fewer than ten highly homologous variants seemed typical of ankylosing spondylitis blood.

This clonotype was sampled from a male donor with ankylosing spondylitis. The genes are TRBV12-3 or TRBV12-4 and TRBJ1-5; D is uncertain. Specimen: blood, either unsorted or a sorted T cell fraction (not recorded which). The CDR3 region is CASNNRYNQPQHF. CDR3 coding DNA: TGTGCCAGCAATAACCGCTACAATCAGCCCCAGCATTTT.